This TCR beta chain was sequenced for a study of cytomegalovirus exposure and HLA in healthy donors. Study details: Inside one of the first data releases sat around 77 million unique TCRs taken from HLA-typed donors.

In regard to this clone: Its antigen remains unknown.

Whole-study findings and limits: Solely CMV serostatus was available to characterize immune exposure. When a later analysis was performed, an Asian-associated ancestry cluster reportedly had fewer N-insertions than the roughly 700-donor mean. Some V segments (TRBV6-2 and TRBV6-3 among them) were excluded as indistinguishable.

The length of the CDR3 is 15 residues. The germline V gene has CDR1 LNHDA and CDR2 SQIVND (reference sequence). With 7 bases removed from V and 8 bases from J, the gap between germline ends came to 18 bases. The PCR had 60 Vbeta and 13 Jbeta primers. Only in-frame clones appear in the TCRdb table, and some are missing; sequencing was by immunoSEQ multiplex PCR. This table has 210,000 or so clones, 82% appearing once. This sequence was found in a woman aged 40 to 50 in good health and CMV-seronegative. The chain combines TRBV19 with TRBJ2-6, with a tentative D call TRBD2 (6 bases). The sample comprised PBMCs. The CDR3 region is CASTRRDVLSNVLTF. The CDR3 DNA sequence: TGTGCCAGTACGAGGAGGGACGTTCTTTCCAACGTCCTGACTTTC.